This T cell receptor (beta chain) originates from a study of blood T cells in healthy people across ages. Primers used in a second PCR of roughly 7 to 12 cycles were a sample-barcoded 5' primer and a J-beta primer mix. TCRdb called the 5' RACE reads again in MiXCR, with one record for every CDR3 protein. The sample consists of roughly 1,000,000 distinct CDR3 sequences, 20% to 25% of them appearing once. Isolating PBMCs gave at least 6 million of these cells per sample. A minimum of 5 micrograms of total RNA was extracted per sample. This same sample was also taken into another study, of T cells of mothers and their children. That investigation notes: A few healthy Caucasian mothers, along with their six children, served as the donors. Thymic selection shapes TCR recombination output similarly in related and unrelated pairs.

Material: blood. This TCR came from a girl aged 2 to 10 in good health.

CDR3 loop: CASSEPPDRDSGANVLTF. CDR3 in DNA: TGTGCCAGCAGCGAGCCCCCGGACAGGGACTCTGGGGCCAACGTCCTGACTTTC. The chain has TRBV7-9 and TRBJ2-6; TRBD1 aligns across 8 bases. Losses at the gene ends were 5 bases for V and 0 bases for J; bases not matched to a gene: 9. The CDR3 covers 18 residues. Germline V lookup: CDR1 SEHNR, CDR2 FQNEAQ (reference sequence).